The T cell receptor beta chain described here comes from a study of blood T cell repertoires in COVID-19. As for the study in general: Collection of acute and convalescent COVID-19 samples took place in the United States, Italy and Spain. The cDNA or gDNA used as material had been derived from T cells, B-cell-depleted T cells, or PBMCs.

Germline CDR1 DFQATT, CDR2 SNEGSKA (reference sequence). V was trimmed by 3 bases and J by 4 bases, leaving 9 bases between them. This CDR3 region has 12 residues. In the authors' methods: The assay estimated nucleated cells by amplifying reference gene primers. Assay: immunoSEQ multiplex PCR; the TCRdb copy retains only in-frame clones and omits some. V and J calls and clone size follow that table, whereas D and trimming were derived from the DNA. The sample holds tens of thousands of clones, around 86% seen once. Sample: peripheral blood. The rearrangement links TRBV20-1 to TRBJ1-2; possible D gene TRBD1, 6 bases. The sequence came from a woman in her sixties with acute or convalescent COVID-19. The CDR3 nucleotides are TGCAGTGCTAGTAGGGACACCTATGGCTACACCTTC. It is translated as CSASRDTYGYTF.